Listed below are T cell receptor beta chains from one sample, sequenced in a study of CD8 T cells in Susac syndrome. TCRdb re-called the immunoSEQ multiplex PCR reads with MiXCR, one entry per CDR3 protein. The table shows 250,000 to 300,000 distinct CDR3 sequences, with 75% to 90% occurring only once. Source material: CD8+ T cells from PBMCs. Receptor source: a human donor with multiple sclerosis. The CDR3 runs from the conserved cysteine through the conserved F or W. Each record gives: clone size, V gene, J gene, D gene, CDR3 DNA, CDR3 protein. A D gene is named only where the DNA matches it firmly. Size values are once, few and many counts, or a class for expanded clones, and some rows have none.

clone size: .; V gene: TRBV25-1; J gene: TRBJ2-2; D gene: TRBD2; CDR3 DNA: TGTGCCAGCAGTAACCCTCATCCTAGCGGGCGGTCACCGGGCGGGGAGCTGTTTTTT; CDR3 protein: CASSNPHPSGRSPGGELFF
clone size: .; V gene: TRBV30; J gene: TRBJ2-1; D gene: TRBD2; CDR3 DNA: TGTGCCTGGAGTGTCCCTGGACTAGATGAGCAGTTCTTC; CDR3 protein: CAWSVPGLDEQFF
clone size: .; V gene: TRBV9; J gene: TRBJ2-2; D gene: .; CDR3 DNA: TGTGCCAGCAGCTCCCTACGGGAGCTGTTTTTT; CDR3 protein: CASSSLRELFF
clone size: .; V gene: TRBV19; J gene: TRBJ1-5; D gene: .; CDR3 DNA: TGTGCCAGTGCGGCGGAACAGGCCAATCAGCCCCAGCATTTT; CDR3 protein: CASAAEQANQPQHF
clone size: .; V gene: TRBV27; J gene: TRBJ1-2; D gene: .; CDR3 DNA: TGTGCCAGCAGTTTTCAGGGCCTCTATGGCTACACCTTC; CDR3 protein: CASSFQGLYGYTF
clone size: .; V gene: TRBV7-9; J gene: TRBJ2-7; D gene: TRBD1; CDR3 DNA: TGTGCCAGCAGCCCAGCCGGGACAGGGAGTCGAGAGCAGTACTTC; CDR3 protein: CASSPAGTGSREQYF
clone size: .; V gene: TRBV29-1; J gene: TRBJ2-7; D gene: .; CDR3 DNA: TGCAGCGTCAGGGCCGGGACTTACGAGCAGTACTTC; CDR3 protein: CSVRAGTYEQYF
clone size: .; V gene: TRBV4-2; J gene: TRBJ2-3; D gene: .; CDR3 DNA: TGTGCCAGCAGCCAAGGGACCAGCGGGGATACGCAGTATTTT; CDR3 protein: CASSQGTSGDTQYF
clone size: .; V gene: TRBV27; J gene: TRBJ2-5; D gene: .; CDR3 DNA: TGTGCCAGCAGTTTTACGGGGTTTGGGACCCAGTACTTC; CDR3 protein: CASSFTGFGTQYF
clone size: .; V gene: TRBV5-4; J gene: TRBJ2-7; D gene: .; CDR3 DNA: TGTGCCAGCAGCCCAACGACGGCCCTCCACGAGCAGTACTTC; CDR3 protein: CASSPTTALHEQYF
clone size: .; V gene: TRBV24-1; J gene: TRBJ2-3; D gene: TRBD2; CDR3 DNA: TGTGCCACCAGTGATATCTCTTCTAGCGGACGCCCAGATACGCAGTATTTT; CDR3 protein: CATSDISSSGRPDTQYF
clone size: .; V gene: TRBV5-1; J gene: TRBJ2-7; D gene: .; CDR3 DNA: TGCGCCAGCAGCCCGAGGGGGCAGGGGGGAGTCGAGCAGTACTTC; CDR3 protein: CASSPRGQGGVEQYF
clone size: .; V gene: TRBV25-1; J gene: TRBJ2-7; D gene: .; CDR3 DNA: TGTGCCAGCAGTCCGGCGAACGAGCAGTACTTC; CDR3 protein: CASSPANEQYF
clone size: once; V gene: TRBV12-3/TRBV12-4; J gene: TRBJ2-5; D gene: .; CDR3 DNA: TGTGCCAGCAGTGTCGGGGCGGAACCTAGCTACGGAGAGACCCAGTACTTC; CDR3 protein: CASSVGAEPSYGETQYF
clone size: .; V gene: TRBV19; J gene: TRBJ2-7; D gene: TRBD1; CDR3 DNA: TGTGCCAGTAGTGCTACCGGGACAGGGTATGTCGAGCAGTACTTC; CDR3 protein: CASSATGTGYVEQYF
clone size: .; V gene: TRBV6-2/TRBV6-3; J gene: TRBJ2-4; D gene: TRBD2; CDR3 DNA: TGTGCCAGCACCAAACTAGCGGGAGGCCCGGCCAAAAACATTCAGTACTTC; CDR3 protein: CASTKLAGGPAKNIQYF
clone size: once; V gene: TRBV28; J gene: TRBJ2-3; D gene: TRBD1; CDR3 DNA: TGTGCCAGCAGTTCGGACAGGGCCGGCACAGATACGCAGTATTTT; CDR3 protein: CASSSDRAGTDTQYF
clone size: few; V gene: TRBV6-2/TRBV6-3; J gene: TRBJ2-5; D gene: .; CDR3 DNA: TGTGCCAACAGTCGTGAGGACATACAAGAGACCCAGTACTTC; CDR3 protein: CANSREDIQETQYF
clone size: .; V gene: TRBV18; J gene: TRBJ2-1; D gene: .; CDR3 DNA: TGTGCCAGCTCACCAGACCCAGCAAGGCAGCAGTTCTTC; CDR3 protein: CASSPDPARQQFF
clone size: .; V gene: TRBV20-1; J gene: TRBJ2-5; D gene: .; CDR3 DNA: TGCAGTGCTAGAGGCGATCGGGGGCCGGGGACCCAGTACTTC; CDR3 protein: CSARGDRGPGTQYF
clone size: .; V gene: TRBV4-2; J gene: TRBJ2-2; D gene: TRBD2; CDR3 DNA: TGTGCCAGCAGCCAAGATGTTAGCGGGGGGTTCACCGGGGAGCTGTTTTTT; CDR3 protein: CASSQDVSGGFTGELFF
clone size: .; V gene: TRBV28; J gene: TRBJ2-7; D gene: TRBD2; CDR3 DNA: TGTGCCACAGGACTAGCGGGACTTGAGCAGTACTTC; CDR3 protein: CATGLAGLEQYF
clone size: .; V gene: TRBV27; J gene: TRBJ1-5; D gene: TRBD1; CDR3 DNA: TGTGCCAGCAGATCTAATGACAGGGGAGTACGGCAGCCCCAGCATTTT; CDR3 protein: CASRSNDRGVRQPQHF
clone size: few; V gene: TRBV4-1; J gene: TRBJ2-7; D gene: TRBD1; CDR3 DNA: TGCGCCAGCAGCTTTAGGACAGGCACTACCTACGAGCAGTACTTC; CDR3 protein: CASSFRTGTTYEQYF
clone size: .; V gene: TRBV4-2; J gene: TRBJ1-5; D gene: .; CDR3 DNA: TGTGCCAGCAGCCAAGGACAGGAAAATCAGCCCCAGCATTTT; CDR3 protein: CASSQGQENQPQHF
clone size: .; V gene: TRBV12-3/TRBV12-4; J gene: TRBJ2-1; D gene: .; CDR3 DNA: TGTGCCAGCAGTTCAGCGTTCCGAGGTTACAATGAGCAGTTCTTC; CDR3 protein: CASSSAFRGYNEQFF
clone size: .; V gene: TRBV21-1; J gene: TRBJ1-1; D gene: .; CDR3 DNA: TGTGCCAGCAGCAAAGATAGGTGGACGGCCTTCCGAGCTTTCTTT; CDR3 protein: CASSKDRWTAFRAFF
clone size: few; V gene: TRBV7-2; J gene: TRBJ2-7; D gene: TRBD2; CDR3 DNA: TGTGCCAGCAGCTTAGCGGGAGGGAGCTCCTACGAGCAGTACTTC; CDR3 protein: CASSLAGGSSYEQYF
clone size: .; V gene: TRBV12-3/TRBV12-4; J gene: TRBJ1-5; D gene: .; CDR3 DNA: TGTGCCAGCAGTTTATGGGCAACCGGGGGTCAGCCCCAGCATTTT; CDR3 protein: CASSLWATGGQPQHF
clone size: .; V gene: TRBV19; J gene: TRBJ2-3; D gene: .; CDR3 DNA: TGTGCCAGTAGTATTGGCGCGGCTGCCACAGATACGCAGTATTTT; CDR3 protein: CASSIGAAATDTQYF
clone size: .; V gene: TRBV4-3; J gene: TRBJ2-1; D gene: TRBD2; CDR3 DNA: TGCGCCAGCAGCCAAGATAGGGCTAGCGGGGCTTACAATGAGCAGTTCTTC; CDR3 protein: CASSQDRASGAYNEQFF
clone size: .; V gene: TRBV27; J gene: TRBJ2-7; D gene: .; CDR3 DNA: TGTGCCAGCAGTCCCCTAGGAATCGCATACGAGCAGTACTTC; CDR3 protein: CASSPLGIAYEQYF
clone size: .; V gene: TRBV7-8; J gene: TRBJ2-1; D gene: .; CDR3 DNA: TGTGCCAGCAGCTTCGACGTTTACTCCTACAATGAGCAGTTCTTC; CDR3 protein: CASSFDVYSYNEQFF
clone size: .; V gene: TRBV9; J gene: TRBJ1-2; D gene: TRBD1; CDR3 DNA: TGTGCCAGCAGCGGACCGGGACAGGGGATGATCGATGGCTACACCTTC; CDR3 protein: CASSGPGQGMIDGYTF
clone size: .; V gene: TRBV24-1; J gene: TRBJ2-2; D gene: TRBD1; CDR3 DNA: TGTGCCACCAGTGATTCGGCCCTCCCGGACAGGGGGTTCGGGGAGCTGTTTTTT; CDR3 protein: CATSDSALPDRGFGELFF
clone size: .; V gene: TRBV19; J gene: TRBJ1-5; D gene: TRBD1; CDR3 DNA: TGTGCCACGACAGGGAGTTTAGGCCCAAACCATCAGCCCCAGCATTTT; CDR3 protein: CATTGSLGPNHQPQHF
clone size: once; V gene: TRBV6-1; J gene: TRBJ2-5; D gene: .; CDR3 DNA: TGTGCCAGCAATAAACAGGGTAGCGGAATGGGACAAGAGACCCAGTACTTC; CDR3 protein: CASNKQGSGMGQETQYF
clone size: .; V gene: TRBV20-1; J gene: TRBJ1-6; D gene: .; CDR3 DNA: TGCAGTGCTAGGAAGTTAGGGGAGTCCTATAATTCACCCCTCCACTTT; CDR3 protein: CSARKLGESYNSPLHF
clone size: .; V gene: TRBV28; J gene: TRBJ2-7; D gene: TRBD2; CDR3 DNA: TGTGCCAGCAGTCCCAGACTAGCGACCTACGAGCAGTACTTC; CDR3 protein: CASSPRLATYEQYF
clone size: .; V gene: TRBV4-2; J gene: TRBJ2-3; D gene: TRBD2; CDR3 DNA: TGTGCCAGCAGAACTAGCGGGGGGGCCTCTATTACAGATACGCAGTATTTT; CDR3 protein: CASRTSGGASITDTQYF
clone size: .; V gene: TRBV24-1; J gene: TRBJ2-1; D gene: .; CDR3 DNA: TGTGCCACCCAACAAGGGGTTGAGCAGTTCTTC; CDR3 protein: CATQQGVEQFF
clone size: .; V gene: TRBV18; J gene: TRBJ2-1; D gene: TRBD2; CDR3 DNA: TGTGCCAGCTCACTGTGGCTAGCGGGTGTCGACAATGAGCAGTTCTTC; CDR3 protein: CASSLWLAGVDNEQFF
clone size: .; V gene: TRBV20-1; J gene: TRBJ2-3; D gene: .; CDR3 DNA: TGCAGTGCTCCCGGTTGGGGCGAGGGCACAGATACGCAGTATTTT; CDR3 protein: CSAPGWGEGTDTQYF
clone size: .; V gene: TRBV4-2; J gene: TRBJ2-7; D gene: TRBD2; CDR3 DNA: TGTGCCAGCAGCCAAGAGAGCTTAGCGGGAGCGATCTACGAGCAGTACTTC; CDR3 protein: CASSQESLAGAIYEQYF
clone size: .; V gene: TRBV4-3; J gene: TRBJ2-3; D gene: .; CDR3 DNA: TGCGCCAGCAGCCCCACCCGGGAGTACCCCCGCACAGATACGCAGTATTTT; CDR3 protein: CASSPTREYPRTDTQYF
clone size: once; V gene: TRBV2; J gene: TRBJ1-5; D gene: .; CDR3 DNA: TGTGCCAGCAGTGAAGCGCTTCCGCAGATGGGTCAGCCCCAGCATTTT; CDR3 protein: CASSEALPQMGQPQHF
clone size: .; V gene: TRBV5-6; J gene: TRBJ1-2; D gene: .; CDR3 DNA: TGTGCCAGCAGCCCCCCCCTTCAGGGCTCCTATGGCTACACCTTC; CDR3 protein: CASSPPLQGSYGYTF
clone size: .; V gene: TRBV29-1; J gene: TRBJ2-1; D gene: TRBD2; CDR3 DNA: TGCAGCGCCAGGACTAGTCGCATAGCTGAGCAGTTCTTC; CDR3 protein: CSARTSRIAEQFF
clone size: few; V gene: TRBV6-6; J gene: TRBJ1-5; D gene: .; CDR3 DNA: TGTGCCAGCGAAGAGGGTCAGCCCCAGCATTTT; CDR3 protein: CASEEGQPQHF
clone size: .; V gene: TRBV5-4; J gene: TRBJ2-7; D gene: .; CDR3 DNA: TGTGCCAGCAGCTTTATCCAGAATCCCTACGAGCAGTACTTC; CDR3 protein: CASSFIQNPYEQYF
clone size: .; V gene: TRBV29-1; J gene: TRBJ2-1; D gene: .; CDR3 DNA: TGCAGCGTTGACCGCCGGGGCAGGGTCGATGAGCAGTTCTTC; CDR3 protein: CSVDRRGRVDEQFF
clone size: .; V gene: TRBV24-1; J gene: TRBJ2-1; D gene: .; CDR3 DNA: TGTGCCACCAGTGACCACATACTAGCTATCAATGAGCAGTTCTTC; CDR3 protein: CATSDHILAINEQFF
clone size: .; V gene: TRBV4-3; J gene: TRBJ1-4; D gene: TRBD1; CDR3 DNA: TGCGCCAGCAGCCAAGGACAGGGTCCTGGAGAAAAACTGTTTTTT; CDR3 protein: CASSQGQGPGEKLFF
clone size: .; V gene: TRBV18; J gene: TRBJ2-7; D gene: TRBD1; CDR3 DNA: TGTGCCAGCTCACCACCTGGACAGGGGGTCCACGAGCAGTACTTC; CDR3 protein: CASSPPGQGVHEQYF
clone size: once; V gene: TRBV12-3/TRBV12-4; J gene: TRBJ2-1; D gene: TRBD2; CDR3 DNA: TGTGCCAGCAGTACCCGGACTAGCGGGAATTACAATGAGCAGTTCTTC; CDR3 protein: CASSTRTSGNYNEQFF
clone size: .; V gene: TRBV27; J gene: TRBJ2-3; D gene: .; CDR3 DNA: TGTGCCAGCACGGGGGACACCTTCACAGATACGCAGTATTTT; CDR3 protein: CASTGDTFTDTQYF